These 28 T cell receptor beta chains came from one sample sequenced in a study of cytotoxic CD8 clonotypes in ibrutinib-treated CLL. TCRdb's copy holds only in-frame clones and misses some; the assay was immunoSEQ multiplex PCR. The profile shows under 8,000 clones, around 70% of them singletons. This specimen consisted of PBMCs, obtained before ibrutinib treatment. These receptors were collected from a human donor with chronic lymphocytic leukemia.

This chain joins TRBV2 and TRBJ1-1, with TRBD1 identical over 7 bases. J gave up 5 bases and V 6 bases, and 12 bases lay outside the gene matches. The germline CDR1 and CDR2 sequences are SNHLY and FYNNEI. The CDR3 runs 15 residues. The chain's CDR3 is CASRDGRGRVTEAFF. The CDR3 DNA is TGTGCCAGCAGGGATGGGAGGGGGCGCGTGACTGAAGCTTTCTTT.

The V call is TRBV11-2, the J call TRBJ2-5; 9 nucleotides agree with TRBD2. The trim removed 5 bases at V and 4 bases at J, leaving 5 bases unmatched. Germline CDR1 SGHAT, CDR2 FQNNGV. CDR3 size: 14 residues. DNA of the CDR3: TGTGCCAGCAGCCAATTACTAGCGGGAGAGACCCAGTACTTC. It translates to CASSQLLAGETQYF. The entire variable domain, with the rest obtained from reference TRBV11-2 and TRBJ2-5, is as follows: EAGVAQSPRYKIIEKRQSVAFWCNPISGHATLYWYQQILGQGPKLLIQFQNNGVVDDSQLPKDRFSAERLKGVDSTLKIQPAKLEDSAVYLCASSQLLAGETQYFGPGTRLLVL.

V usage is TRBV18 and J usage is TRBJ2-5; no reliable D call. Germline V gene sequence: CDR1 KGHSH, CDR2 LQKENI. The CDR3 spans 13 residues. Trimming cost V 2 bases and J 4 bases, with 8 bases left between them. The CDR3 here is CASSPILRETQYF. CDR3 coding DNA: TGTGCCAGCTCACCAATCCTACGAGAGACCCAGTACTTC.

This clone was counted between two and nine times. V is TRBV7-9 and J is TRBJ1-2; unclear D gene. The V end was cut by 3 bases, the J end by 3 bases, with 14 bases between. The CDR3 contains 15 residues. The germline V gene has CDR1 SEHNR and CDR2 FQNEAQ (reference sequence). The CDR3 spells CASSLGVGMDYGYTF. The DNA of the CDR3 is TGTGCCAGCAGCTTGGGTGTGGGAATGGACTATGGCTACACCTTC.

The genes are TRBV6-6 and TRBJ2-6; 10 bases agree with TRBD1. The CDR3 consists of 15 residues. V was clipped by 6 bases and J by 7 bases; unmatched bases: 6. Germline V gene data show CDR1 as MNHNY and CDR2 as SVGAGI (reference sequence). CDR3 bases: TGTGCCAGCAGCAGGACAGGGGGAGTCGCCAACGTCCTGACTTTC. It is translated as CASSRTGGVANVLTF.

This clone is a singleton in its sample. The chain uses TRBV18 and TRBJ1-3; D may be TRBD1 (6 bases). This CDR3 has 15 amino acids. Trimming took off 2 bases at V and 2 bases at J, with 10 bases between the two ends. Germline V gene data show CDR1 as KGHSH and CDR2 as LQKENI. As DNA, the CDR3 is TGTGCCAGCTCACCAGTGACAGGCACTGGAAACACCATATATTTT. Protein product: CASSPVTGTGNTIYF.

This clone was detected a few times. J is TRBJ1-2 and V is TRBV2; no reliable D call. Trimming removed 2 bases at V and 8 bases at J, with 6 bases between. There are 11 residues in the CDR3. Germline CDR1 reads SNHLY; CDR2 reads FYNNEI. The CDR3: CASSERWGYTF. In DNA form, the CDR3 reads TGTGCCAGCAGTGAACGGTGGGGCTACACCTTC.

This clone occurred once. The chain couples TRBV5-1 to TRBJ2-1, with 10 bases fitting TRBD1. CDR3 size: 17 residues. Trimming removed 2 bases from V and 7 bases from J; junction bases left unmatched: 12. Germline-derived CDR1 and CDR2 are SGHRS and YFSETQ. This chain's CDR3 is CASSFLPPGQGINEQFF. The CDR3 DNA sequence: TGCGCCAGCAGCTTCCTACCTCCGGGACAGGGGATAAATGAGCAGTTCTTC.

The sample holds a few counts of this clone. The chain has TRBV7-9 and TRBJ2-7, with 7 bases identical to TRBD1. Germline CDR1 and CDR2: SEHNR and FQNEAQ (reference sequence). The CDR3 has 14 amino acids. V was pared by 2 bases and J by 2 bases, with 3 bases of the junction left unmatched. The CDR3 DNA reads TGTGCCAGCAGCTTACAGGGGGAGACCTACGAGCAGTACTTC. Its protein is CASSLQGETYEQYF. The whole variable domain, filled in from reference TRBV7-9 and TRBJ2-7, reads DTGVSQNPRHKITKRGQNVTFRCDPISEHNRLYWYRQTLGQGPEFLTYFQNEAQLEKSRLLSDRFSAERPKGSFSTLEIQRTEQGDSAMYLCASSLQGETYEQYFGPGTRLTVT.

The V gene is TRBV4-2, the J gene TRBJ1-1; D is unresolved. Trimming took 0 bases from V and 8 from J, leaving 13 bases between them. This CDR3 has 14 residues. CDR1 LGHNA and CDR2 YNFKEQ come from the germline V gene. CDR3 coding DNA: TGTGCCAGCAGCCAAGATTTCCAGGATGGGGAAGCTTTCTTT. This gives the protein CASSQDFQDGEAFF.

V is TRBV2 and J is TRBJ2-7; D is perhaps TRBD2 (6 bases). This CDR3 spans 13 amino acids. Per the germline V gene, CDR1 is SNHLY and CDR2 is FYNNEI. The V end lost 6 bases, the J end lost 3 bases, and 12 bases lay between the germline ends. The CDR3 spells CASRRDFNYEQYF. The CDR3 nucleotides are TGTGCCAGCAGGCGGGACTTTAACTACGAGCAGTACTTC.

The rearrangement joins TRBV28 to TRBJ1-5, with TRBD1 identical over 10 bases. CDR3 length equals 15 residues. Losses at the gene ends were 4 bases for V and 5 bases for J; bases not matched to a gene: 5. Germline V gives CDR1 MDHEN, CDR2 SYDVKM. CDR3 sequence reads: CASSSPGQGYQPQHF. CDR3 DNA: TGTGCCAGCAGTTCACCGGGACAGGGGTATCAGCCCCAGCATTTT. Complete variable domain (other parts from reference TRBV28 and TRBJ1-5): DVKVTQSSRYLVKRTGEKVFLECVQDMDHENMFWYRQDPGLGLRLIYFSYDVKMKEKGDIPEGYSVSREKKERFSLILESASTNQTSMYLCASSSPGQGYQPQHFGDGTRLSIL.

The V and J genes are TRBV19 and TRBJ1-5; 9 bases map to TRBD1. With 8 bases clipped from V and 4 bases from J, the junction kept 3 bases outside the gene matches. The CDR3 runs to 13 residues. CDR1 is LNHDA and CDR2 is SQIVND in the germline V gene (reference sequence). The CDR3 region is CASLQGANQPQHF. The CDR3 DNA sequence: TGTGCCAGTCTACAGGGGGCTAATCAGCCCCAGCATTTT.

The J gene is TRBJ2-1, the V gene TRBV4-2; unclear D gene. The V and J ends lost 0 bases and 10 bases respectively, with 16 bases between them. CDR3 length equals 15 residues. CDR1 is LGHNA, CDR2 YNFKEQ, per germline. CDR3 nucleotides: TGTGCCAGCAGCCAAGATCTCGATAGAGGCAGGGAGCAGTTCTTC. This translates into CASSQDLDRGREQFF.

This clone was counted a single time. The chain couples TRBV5-1 to TRBJ2-7; 7 bases match TRBD2. CDR1 is SGHRS and CDR2 is YFSETQ in the germline V gene. V shed 4 bases and J 2 bases; nucleotides not matched to a gene: 0. This CDR3 region has 12 residues. CDR3 nucleotides: TGCGCCAGCAGCCGGGGGGCCTACGAGCAGTACTTC. Translation gives CASSRGAYEQYF. The whole variable domain, filled in from reference TRBV5-1 and TRBJ2-7, reads KAGVTQTPRYLIKTRGQQVTLSCSPISGHRSVSWYQQTPGQGLQFLFEYFSETQRNKGNFPGRFSGRQFSNSRSEMNVSTLELGDSALYLCASSRGAYEQYFGPGTRLTVT.

This clone was recorded a few times. The chain combines TRBV5-1 with TRBJ1-2; TRBD1 is a possible D gene (6 bases). The V end was cut by 1 base, the J end by 6 bases, with 16 bases between. Germline CDR1 is SGHRS and CDR2 is YFSETQ. There are 15 residues in the CDR3. The DNA for the CDR3 is TGCGCCAGCAGCTTGCTAGGGGGACCTAGGAATGGCTACACCTTC. Residues: CASSLLGGPRNGYTF.

The genes are TRBV18 and TRBJ1-6; TRBD1 aligns across 9 bases. J lost 5 bases, V lost 6 bases, and 5 bases had no gene match. Germline V CDR1 and CDR2: KGHSH, LQKENI. This CDR3 is 15 amino acids long. The CDR3 coding sequence is TGTGCCAGCTCTCCGAGGGACAGGGATAATTCACCCCTCCACTTT. Translating gives CASSPRDRDNSPLHF.

This chain connects TRBV9 to TRBJ2-2; D is possibly TRBD1 (6 bases). The germline V gene has CDR1 SGDLS and CDR2 YYNGEE. Trimming took off 0 bases at V and 0 bases at J, with 9 bases between the two ends. The CDR3 extends over 16 amino acids. CDR3 in DNA: TGTGCCAGCAGCGTAGACGGGACAACGAACACCGGGGAGCTGTTTTTT. Amino acid sequence: CASSVDGTTNTGELFF. Full variable domain (rest looked up from reference TRBV9 and TRBJ2-2): DSGVTQTPKHLITATGQRVTLRCSPRSGDLSVYWYQQSLDQGLQFLIQYYNGEERAKGNILERFSAQQFPDLHSELNLSSLELGDSALYFCASSVDGTTNTGELFFGEGSRLTVL.

J is TRBJ1-4 and V is TRBV30; TRBD1 aligns across 7 bases. Germline V gene data show CDR1 as GTSNPN and CDR2 as SVGIG (reference sequence). V shed 3 bases, J shed 3 bases, and the junction held 4 bases outside the gene matches. The length of the CDR3 is 14 residues. CDR3 protein: CAWRPRGANEKLFF. CDR3 bases: TGTGCCTGGAGACCCAGGGGGGCTAATGAAAAACTGTTTTTT. Filled out from reference TRBV30 and TRBJ1-4, the complete variable domain reads SQTIHQWPATLVQPVGSPLSLECTVEGTSNPNLYWYRQAAGRGLQLLFYSVGIGQISSEVPQNLSASRPQDRQFILSSKKLLLSDSGFYLCAWRPRGANEKLFFGSGTQLSVL.

DNA of the CDR3: TGTGCCAGCAGCCTTCCCGGGACAGGGACTGAAGCTTTCTTT. Translation gives CASSLPGTGTEAFF. The V and J genes are TRBV28 and TRBJ1-1; the match to TRBD1 covers 9 bases. This CDR3 region has 14 residues. Germline V CDR1 and CDR2: MDHEN, SYDVKM. V was clipped by 6 bases and J by 5 bases; unmatched bases: 7.

The rearrangement uses TRBV6-5 and TRBJ1-1; D might be TRBD1 (6 bases). Trimming pared 5 bases from V and 3 bases from J, leaving 13 bases between. The CDR3 has 14 amino acids. Germline CDR1 is MNHEY and CDR2 is SVGAGI. The CDR3 spells CASSPLRGDTEAFF. CDR3 nucleotide sequence: TGTGCCAGCAGTCCGTTAAGGGGGGACACTGAAGCTTTCTTT.

This clone was detected only a few times. The rearrangement uses TRBV5-6 and TRBJ2-3, with D possibly matching TRBD1 (5 bases). V lost 4 bases to trimming and J lost 0 bases, with 21 bases between them. Germline CDR1 reads SGHDT; CDR2 reads YYEEEE. This CDR3 spans 18 amino acids. CDR3 amino acids: CASSRLDRVFTSTDTQYF. The CDR3 region has the DNA TGTGCCAGCAGCCGGTTAGACAGAGTTTTTACTAGCACAGATACGCAGTATTTT.

CDR3 protein: CASSQVLGAGNTIYF. CDR3 nucleotides: TGTGCCAGCAGCCAAGTCTTGGGGGCTGGAAACACCATATATTTT. V is TRBV14 and J is TRBJ1-3; D is perhaps TRBD1 (5 bases). The germline gives CDR1 SGHDN, CDR2 FVKESK. V was cut by 1 base and J by 2 bases, with 9 bases left in between. The CDR3 contains 15 residues.

The chain has TRBV25-1 and TRBJ1-1; a weak D match, TRBD1 (6 bases). The length of the CDR3 is 14 residues. Germline V CDR1 and CDR2: MGHDK, SYGVNS. V lost 8 bases, J lost 5 bases, and 18 bases lay in between. The CDR3 sequence is CASGMGGAVTEAFF. The CDR3 DNA follows: TGTGCCAGCGGCATGGGGGGGGCGGTTACTGAAGCTTTCTTT.

The chain employs TRBV12-5 and TRBJ2-1; D not resolved. The CDR3 extends over 13 amino acids. Per the germline V gene, CDR1 is LGHNT and CDR2 is FRNRAP. V was cut by 1 base and J by 6 bases, with 7 bases left in between. The CDR3 DNA sequence: TGTGCTAGTGGTTTGGCGAACTCCAATGAGCAGTTCTTC. Amino acid sequence: CASGLANSNEQFF.

CDR3 loop: CAWSASGYYGYTF. The CDR3 coding sequence is TGTGCCTGGAGCGCCAGTGGGTACTATGGCTACACCTTC. This chain connects TRBV30 to TRBJ1-2; no firm D call. Looked up from germline, CDR1 is GTSNPN and CDR2 is SVGIG (reference sequence). The V end lost 3 bases, the J end lost 3 bases, and 11 bases lay between the germline ends. CDR3 length equals 13 residues.

This clone was observed a handful of times. This chain joins TRBV5-5 and TRBJ1-6; a possible D gene is TRBD1 (6 bases). Per the germline V gene, CDR1 is SGHKS and CDR2 is YYEKEE (reference sequence). The CDR3 is 15 amino acids. V lost 3 bases to trimming and J lost 7 bases, with 14 bases between them. The CDR3 nucleotides are TGTGCCAGCAGCTACATGGACAGCGAAAATTCACCCCTCCACTTT. It translates to CASSYMDSENSPLHF.

The rearrangement links TRBV6-6 to TRBJ1-5; no firm D call. There are 13 residues in the CDR3. Germline loops: CDR1 MNHNY, CDR2 SVGAGI (reference sequence). The V end lost 6 bases, the J end lost 0 bases, and 6 bases lay between the germline ends. This CDR3 reads CASRRGSNQPQHF. CDR3 DNA: TGTGCCAGCAGACGCGGTAGCAATCAGCCCCAGCATTTT.